The entry that follows covers one T cell receptor beta chain sequence. Antigen: not known. Only in-frame clones appear in the TCRdb table, and some are missing; sequencing was by immunoSEQ multiplex PCR. The sample consists of roughly 160,000 clones, roughly 87% of them appearing once. CDR3 length: 14 amino acids. Germline V CDR1 and CDR2: SNHLY, FYNNEI. Unmatched junction bases numbered 4, after V lost 1 base and J lost 5 bases. Pooled together were second doses at about 4 or about 12 weeks. The source of the sample is a study of T cell responses to AZD1222 COVID-19 vaccine. Notes on the study in general: Baseline serology detected seropositivity in only six AZD1222 recipients. Donors were largely white British and mainly female; clonal diversity was possibly underestimated.

This clonotype was sampled from an adult who received the AZD1222 COVID-19 vaccine. The starting material was peripheral blood, obtained 28 days after the second AZD1222 dose. The V and J genes are TRBV2 and TRBJ2-7; 8 bases line up with TRBD1. This chain's CDR3 is CASSEGQGIHEQYF. DNA of the CDR3: TGTGCCAGCAGTGAAGGACAGGGGATCCACGAGCAGTACTTC.